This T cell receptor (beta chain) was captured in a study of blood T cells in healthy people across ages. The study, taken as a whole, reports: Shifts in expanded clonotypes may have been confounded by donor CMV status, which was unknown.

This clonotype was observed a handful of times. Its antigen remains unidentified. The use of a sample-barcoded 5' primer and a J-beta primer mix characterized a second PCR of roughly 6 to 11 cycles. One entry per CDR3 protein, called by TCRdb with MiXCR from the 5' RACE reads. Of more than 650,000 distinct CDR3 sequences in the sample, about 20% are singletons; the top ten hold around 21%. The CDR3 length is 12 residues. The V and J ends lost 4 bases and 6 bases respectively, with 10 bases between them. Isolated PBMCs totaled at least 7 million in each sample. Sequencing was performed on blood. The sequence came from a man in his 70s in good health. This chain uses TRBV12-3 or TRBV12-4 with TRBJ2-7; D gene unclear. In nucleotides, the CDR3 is TGTGCCAGCAGTTCTACGCTAGGCGAGCAGTACTTC. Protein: CASSSTLGEQYF.